Listed below are T cell receptor beta chains from one sample, sequenced in a study of blood T cell repertoires in COVID-19. TCRdb's table, derived via immunoSEQ multiplex PCR, lists solely in-frame clones and lacks some. The sample has about 240,000 clones, about 89% seen once. The sequenced sample consisted of PBMCs or T cells enriched from blood (not recorded which). All receptors come from a woman aged 30 to 39 who had recovered from COVID-19. CDR3s include the opening cysteine and the closing phenylalanine or tryptophan. A D gene is named only where the DNA matches it firmly. Rows give clone size only sometimes, using once, few, many, or a class for an expanded clone.

CDR3nt	CDR3aa	j_gene	v_gene	abundance	d_gene	len
TGCGCCAGCAGCCAAGAGACAGGGGCCTCTGGAAACACCATATATTTT	CASSQETGASGNTIYF	TRBJ1-3	TRBV4-3	-	TRBD1	16
TGTGCCAGCAGCCGAGGGACAGGAGGCCCGTATAGCAATCAGCCCCAGCATTTT	CASSRGTGGPYSNQPQHF	TRBJ1-5	TRBV7-8	-	TRBD1	18
TGTGCCAGCAGCGTTAGGGGCAACAGTGTGAACACTGAAGCTTTCTTT	CASSVRGNSVNTEAFF	TRBJ1-1	TRBV5-5	-	-	16
TGTGCCAGCAGCTTGGGGCAGGGAGAAAAACTGTTTTTT	CASSLGQGEKLFF	TRBJ1-4	TRBV5-6	-	-	13
TGTGCCATCAGTGAGGAGGCCCTCCATCCAAAACTGTTTTTT	CAISEEALHPKLFF	TRBJ1-4	TRBV10-3	-	-	14
TGTGCCAGCAGTAAGGGACTAGCGGGAGCGGGGACCGGGGAGCTGTTTTTT	CASSKGLAGAGTGELFF	TRBJ2-2	TRBV28	-	TRBD2	17
TGTGCCAGCAGCGTGGGACAGGGGGCGCGCGGGAGGACAGATACGCAGTATTTT	CASSVGQGARGRTDTQYF	TRBJ2-3	TRBV5-8	-	TRBD1	18
TGTGCCAGTAGTATAGGAGGGCTAGCAGGCGATGAGCAGTTCTTC	CASSIGGLAGDEQFF	TRBJ2-1	TRBV19	once	-	15
TGTGCCAGCAGCTTAAATCCAAGCGGGAGCTCCTACAATGAGCAGTTCTTC	CASSLNPSGSSYNEQFF	TRBJ2-1	TRBV7-2	-	TRBD2	17
TGTGCCAGCAGCTTCGTGAGTCAGGGGCGGGAAAAACTGTTTTTT	CASSFVSQGREKLFF	TRBJ1-4	TRBV5-6	-	-	15
TGCGCCAGCAGCCAAGAGAGAAACAGGGCCTACGAGCAGTACTTC	CASSQERNRAYEQYF	TRBJ2-7	TRBV4-1	-	-	15
TGTGCCAGCTCACCAGGGGGGACAGTTAATTCACCCCTCCACTTT	CASSPGGTVNSPLHF	TRBJ1-6	TRBV18	-	TRBD1	15
TGTGCCAGCAGCCCCAGGGTTACTAATGAAAAACTGTTTTTT	CASSPRVTNEKLFF	TRBJ1-4	TRBV14	-	-	14
TGTGCCAGCAGTGCAGGGGGCCATCAGCCCCAGCATTTT	CASSAGGHQPQHF	TRBJ1-5	TRBV25-1	-	TRBD1	13
TGCAGCGTTGCCCGGACTAGCGGGAGCAATGAGCAGTTCTTC	CSVARTSGSNEQFF	TRBJ2-1	TRBV29-1	once	TRBD2	14
TGTGCCAGCAGCAAACTACAGGGGTCCTATGGCTACACCTTC	CASSKLQGSYGYTF	TRBJ1-2	TRBV9	-	TRBD1	14
TGTGCCAGCAGTCGGGACAGGGGGCGATTCGAAGCTTTCTTT	CASSRDRGRFEAFF	TRBJ1-1	TRBV6-5	-	TRBD1	14
TGTGCCATCAGTGACTCAGGTTACAATGAGCAGTTCTTC	CAISDSGYNEQFF	TRBJ2-1	TRBV10-3	-	-	13
TGCAGCGTTAGGACAGGGGCGAAAAACACCATATATTTT	CSVRTGAKNTIYF	TRBJ1-3	TRBV29-1	-	TRBD1	13
TGTGCCAGCAATCCCTCTGGAGTCTTTGAAGCTTTCTTT	CASNPSGVFEAFF	TRBJ1-1	TRBV6-5	once	-	13
TGTGCCAGCAGCCAAGATGTGGGGCTAGCGGGAGGGATTAGCACAGATACGCAGTATTTT	CASSQDVGLAGGISTDTQYF	TRBJ2-3	TRBV3-1/TRBV3-2	once	TRBD2	20
TGTGCCAGCTGCCGGGACAGGGGAACTAACTATGGCTACACCTTC	CASCRDRGTNYGYTF	TRBJ1-2	TRBV2	-	TRBD1	15
TGTGCCAGCTCAACCAGCAGGACAGGTACCATGAACACTGAAGCTTTCTTT	CASSTSRTGTMNTEAFF	TRBJ1-1	TRBV18	-	TRBD1	17
TGTGCCAGCAGCCTAGGGGGAGCGGGAGCCTACGAGCAGTACTTC	CASSLGGAGAYEQYF	TRBJ2-7	TRBV7-9	once	TRBD2	15
TGTGCCAGCAGTTCCTCGCGCGGGGTAAAGGCAGCGGGAGTTACAGATACGCAGTATTTT	CASSSSRGVKAAGVTDTQYF	TRBJ2-3	TRBV28	-	TRBD2	20
TGTGCCAGCAGCTTAGTTACGGGGAGCAATCAGCCCCAGCATTTT	CASSLVTGSNQPQHF	TRBJ1-5	TRBV7-8	-	-	15
TGTGCCAGCAGTTTCGGGACAGGCCCTTGGGGCACTGAAGCTTTCTTT	CASSFGTGPWGTEAFF	TRBJ1-1	TRBV28	-	TRBD1	16
TGTGCTAGTGGTTTGGGGGAGGGTCAGCCCCAGCATTTT	CASGLGEGQPQHF	TRBJ1-5	TRBV12-5	once	-	13
TGTGCCAGCAGTTTCACGGGGTTCGGCTACACCTTC	CASSFTGFGYTF	TRBJ1-2	TRBV12-3/TRBV12-4	once	-	12
TGTGCCAGCAGTCTCCCCTTGGGGGGGAGGGGTCAGCCCCAGCATTTT	CASSLPLGGRGQPQHF	TRBJ1-5	TRBV28	once	-	16
TGTGCCAGCAGCCAAGATTGGCGGGGAGGGCCGGAAAATGAGCAGTTCTTC	CASSQDWRGGPENEQFF	TRBJ2-1	TRBV4-2	-	TRBD2	17
TGTGCCAGCAGTATCCACTCCGGACTAGCGGGGATCTACGAGCAGTACTTC	CASSIHSGLAGIYEQYF	TRBJ2-7	TRBV28	-	TRBD2	17
TGTGCCAGCAGTGACTCCCAACTAGCGGGAAGAACGGATGAGCAGTTCTTC	CASSDSQLAGRTDEQFF	TRBJ2-1	TRBV2	few	TRBD2	17
TGTGCCAGCAGGCCCAGGATCCAGGGCACTGAAGCTTTCTTT	CASRPRIQGTEAFF	TRBJ1-1	TRBV7-2	-	-	14